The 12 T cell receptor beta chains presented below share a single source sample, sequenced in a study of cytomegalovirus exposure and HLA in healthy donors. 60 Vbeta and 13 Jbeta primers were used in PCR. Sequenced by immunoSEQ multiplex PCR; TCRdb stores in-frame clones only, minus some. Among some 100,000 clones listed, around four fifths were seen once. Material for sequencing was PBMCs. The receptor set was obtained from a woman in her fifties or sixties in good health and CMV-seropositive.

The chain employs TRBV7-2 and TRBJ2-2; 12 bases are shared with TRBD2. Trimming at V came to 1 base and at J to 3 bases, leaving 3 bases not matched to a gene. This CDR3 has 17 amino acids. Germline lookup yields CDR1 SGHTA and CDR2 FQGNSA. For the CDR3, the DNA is TGTGCCAGCAGCTTAGGGGGGACTAGCGGGTACACCGGGGAGCTGTTTTTT. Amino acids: CASSLGGTSGYTGELFF.

The CDR3 reads CASSLTQGISYGYTF. The DNA of the CDR3 is TGTGCCAGCAGCCTGACCCAGGGAATTAGCTATGGCTACACCTTC. This chain uses TRBV5-6 with TRBJ1-2, with D maybe TRBD1 (5 bases). This CDR3 has 15 residues. The V gene lost 4 bases and the J gene lost 4 bases, with 17 bases spanning the gap. CDR1 is SGHDT and CDR2 is YYEEEE in the germline V gene.

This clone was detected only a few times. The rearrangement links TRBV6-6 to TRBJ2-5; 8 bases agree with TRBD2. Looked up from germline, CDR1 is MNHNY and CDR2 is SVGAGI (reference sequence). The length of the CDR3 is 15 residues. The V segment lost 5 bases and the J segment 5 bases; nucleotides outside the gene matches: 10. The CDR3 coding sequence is TGTGCCAGCAGTGGGCACGGGGGGGGTATGGAGACCCAGTACTTC. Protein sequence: CASSGHGGGMETQYF.

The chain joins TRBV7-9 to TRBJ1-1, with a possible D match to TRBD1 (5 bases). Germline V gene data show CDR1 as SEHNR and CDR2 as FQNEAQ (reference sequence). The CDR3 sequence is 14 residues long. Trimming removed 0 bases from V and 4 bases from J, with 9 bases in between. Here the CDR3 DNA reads TGTGCCAGCAGCTTAGCTCCGGGGGTCACTGAAGCTTTCTTT. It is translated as CASSLAPGVTEAFF. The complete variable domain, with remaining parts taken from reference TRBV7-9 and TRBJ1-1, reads DTGVSQNPRHKITKRGQNVTFRCDPISEHNRLYWYRQTLGQGPEFLTYFQNEAQLEKSRLLSDRFSAERPKGSFSTLEIQRTEQGDSAMYLCASSLAPGVTEAFFGQGTRLTVV.

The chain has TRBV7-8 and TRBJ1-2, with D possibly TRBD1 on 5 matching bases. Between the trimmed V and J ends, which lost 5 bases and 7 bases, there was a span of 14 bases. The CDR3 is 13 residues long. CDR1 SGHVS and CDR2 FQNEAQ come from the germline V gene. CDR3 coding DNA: TGTGCCAGCAGCCCAGGAGGGACGGGTGGCTACACCTTC. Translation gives CASSPGGTGGYTF.

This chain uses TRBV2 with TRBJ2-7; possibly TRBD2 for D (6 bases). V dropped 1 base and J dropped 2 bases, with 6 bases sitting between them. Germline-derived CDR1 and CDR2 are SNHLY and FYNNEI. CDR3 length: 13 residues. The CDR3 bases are TGTGCCAGCAGTGAAGGACTAGCCTACGAGCAGTACTTC. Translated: CASSEGLAYEQYF.

CDR3 amino acids: CASSPRTAATGELFF. The CDR3 bases are TGTGCCAGCTCACCACGGACAGCAGCCACCGGGGAGCTGTTTTTT. The chain carries TRBV18 and TRBJ2-2, with TRBD1 as a possible D gene (6 bases). Trimming left V 1 base short and J 4 bases short, with 10 bases between. The CDR3 length is 15 residues. Germline CDR1 is KGHSH and CDR2 is LQKENI.

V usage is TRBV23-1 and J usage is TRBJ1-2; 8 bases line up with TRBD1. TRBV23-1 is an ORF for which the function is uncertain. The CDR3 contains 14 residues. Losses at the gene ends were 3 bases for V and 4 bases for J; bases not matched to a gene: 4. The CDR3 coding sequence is TGCGCCAGCAGTCACCGGACAGGGACCTATGGCTACACCTTC. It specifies CASSHRTGTYGYTF.

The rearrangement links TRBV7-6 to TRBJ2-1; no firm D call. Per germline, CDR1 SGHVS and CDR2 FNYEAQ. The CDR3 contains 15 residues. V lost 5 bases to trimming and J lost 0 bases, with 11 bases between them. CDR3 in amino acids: CASSPLVGSYNEQFF. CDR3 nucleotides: TGTGCCAGCAGCCCACTGGTTGGCTCCTACAATGAGCAGTTCTTC.

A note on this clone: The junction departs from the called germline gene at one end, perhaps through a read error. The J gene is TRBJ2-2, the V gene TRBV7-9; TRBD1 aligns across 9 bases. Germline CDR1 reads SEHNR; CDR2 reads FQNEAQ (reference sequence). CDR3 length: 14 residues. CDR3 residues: CSSSLTGGIGELFF. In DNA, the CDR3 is TGTTCCAGCAGCTTGACAGGGGGGATCGGGGAGCTGTTTTTT.

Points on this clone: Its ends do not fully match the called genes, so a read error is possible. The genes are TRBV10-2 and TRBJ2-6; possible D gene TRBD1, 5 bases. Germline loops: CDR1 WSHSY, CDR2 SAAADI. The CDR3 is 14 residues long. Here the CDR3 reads CASSDRAGANGLTF. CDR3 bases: TGCGCCAGCAGTGACAGGGCTGGGGCCAACGGCCTGACTTTC.

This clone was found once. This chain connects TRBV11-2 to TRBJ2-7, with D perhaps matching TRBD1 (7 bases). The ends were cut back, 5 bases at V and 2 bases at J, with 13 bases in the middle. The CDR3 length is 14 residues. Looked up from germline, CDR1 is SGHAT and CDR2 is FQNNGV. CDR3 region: CASSPTGRPYEQYF. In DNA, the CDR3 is TGTGCCAGCAGCCCGACAGGGAGGCCCTACGAGCAGTACTTC.